The sample holds a few counts of the clone carrying this T cell receptor (beta chain). Its target is not known. Using immunoSEQ multiplex PCR, the repertoire was profiled, and TCRdb retains in-frame clones only, with some absent. The sample carries about 13,000 clones, roughly 80% recorded once. This record comes from a study of somatic mutations in cytotoxic T cells in rheumatoid arthritis. On the study more broadly: The flow sorting of some V beta antibody-stained T-cell populations reached nearly 100% purity, and the sorted populations included V beta1+ cells sequenced for TCRB. General observations from the study: Per patient, the largest CD8+ clone was found to exceed 20% of CD8+ cells in about an eighth of the 65 cases. No age-related increase in CD8+ clonality was seen in healthy controls, but one was seen in rheumatoid arthritis patients.

Sequenced sample: CD8+ T cells sorted from blood. The source is an adult with rheumatoid arthritis.

As DNA, the CDR3 is TGTGCCAGCCACGTAGCGGGAGGGAATTCCTACGAGCAGTACTTC. It is translated as CASHVAGGNSYEQYF. The gene calls are TRBV27 and TRBJ2-7, with 11 bases that match TRBD2. Germline loops: CDR1 MNHEY, CDR2 SMNVEV (reference sequence). V lost 8 bases to trimming and J lost 1 base; unmatched junction nucleotides: 7. This CDR3 spans 15 amino acids.